These T cell receptor beta chains were read from a single sample in a study of T cell responses to AZD1222 COVID-19 vaccine. Clones were sequenced by immunoSEQ multiplex PCR, and TCRdb holds only the in-frame ones, with some missing. Of around 92,000 clones listed, approximately 91% are singletons. The starting material was peripheral blood, obtained on day 0 of AZD1222 vaccination. The receptors shown here come from an adult in good health. Each CDR3 is given with its conserved first and last residue. A D gene is named only where the DNA matches it firmly. Clone size is stated in some rows and not others, as once, few, many or a class when expanded.

V gene,clone size,D gene,J gene,CDR3 DNA,CDR3 protein
TRBV4-1,few,-,TRBJ2-2,TGCGCCAGCAGCCAAGATGGCCTCAACACCGGGGAGCTGTTTTTT,CASSQDGLNTGELFF
TRBV19,-,-,TRBJ1-3,TGTGCCAGTAACGGGTTTGGATCTGGAAACACCATATATTTT,CASNGFGSGNTIYF
TRBV5-6,-,-,TRBJ2-3,TGTGCCAGCACCCCAAGCACAGATACGCAGTATTTT,CASTPSTDTQYF
TRBV9,-,-,TRBJ1-1,TGTGCCAGCAGCGTTTCATCCGGGAACACTGAAGCTTTCTTT,CASSVSSGNTEAFF
TRBV11-2,-,-,TRBJ2-5,TGTGCCAGCGACGGAGACCTCATGAGTCAAGAGACCCAGTACTTC,CASDGDLMSQETQYF
TRBV7-3,-,TRBD1,TRBJ1-2,TGTGCCAGCAGCTTAGCGTCGACAGGGGAAGGCTACACCTTC,CASSLASTGEGYTF
TRBV3-1/TRBV3-2,-,-,TRBJ1-5,TGTGCCAGCAGCCAAGGTTCCGGTATCCAGCCCCAGCATTTT,CASSQGSGIQPQHF
TRBV9,-,TRBD1,TRBJ1-1,TGTGCCAGCAGCGTAGAGGGGACAGCTATTGAAGCTTTCTTT,CASSVEGTAIEAFF
TRBV5-4,-,-,TRBJ1-2,TGTGCCAGCAGCTCACTGGTCTTTGTCTATGGCTACACCTTC,CASSSLVFVYGYTF
TRBV7-2,-,-,TRBJ1-6,TGTGCCAGCAGCTTAGGAAATCCAAGTTCACCCCTCCACTTT,CASSLGNPSSPLHF
TRBV19,-,TRBD1,TRBJ1-2,TGTGCCAGTAGTATAATCACAGGGGAAAAGAATGGCTACACCTTC,CASSIITGEKNGYTF
TRBV7-9,-,-,TRBJ1-5,TGTGCCAGCAGCAGAGAGCATCAGCCCCAGCATTTT,CASSREHQPQHF